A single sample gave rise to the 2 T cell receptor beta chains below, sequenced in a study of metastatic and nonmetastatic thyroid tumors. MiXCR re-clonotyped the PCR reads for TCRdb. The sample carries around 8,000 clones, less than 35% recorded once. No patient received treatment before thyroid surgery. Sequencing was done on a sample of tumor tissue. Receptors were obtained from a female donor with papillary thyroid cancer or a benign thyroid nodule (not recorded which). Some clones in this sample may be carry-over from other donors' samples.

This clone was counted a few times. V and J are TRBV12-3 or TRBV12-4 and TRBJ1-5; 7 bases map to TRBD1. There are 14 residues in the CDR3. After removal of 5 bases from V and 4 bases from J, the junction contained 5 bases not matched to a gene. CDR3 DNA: TGTGCCAGCAGTCCCCCGGACAGGAATCAGCCCCAGCATTTT. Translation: CASSPPDRNQPQHF.

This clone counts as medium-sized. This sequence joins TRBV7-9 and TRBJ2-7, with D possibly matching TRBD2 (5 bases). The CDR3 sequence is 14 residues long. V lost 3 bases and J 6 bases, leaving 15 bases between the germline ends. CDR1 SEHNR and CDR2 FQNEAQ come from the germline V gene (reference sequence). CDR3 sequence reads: CASSLEVAGSEQYF. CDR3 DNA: TGTGCCAGCAGCTTGGAGGTCGCGGGTAGCGAGCAGTACTTC.